The present entry profiles one TCR beta chain with its context. Antigen specificity is unknown. The data were obtained in a study of beta chain features in type 1 diabetes. This CDR3 spans 15 amino acids. Germline CDR1 KGHSH, CDR2 LQKENI. V was pared by 0 bases and J by 4 bases, with 0 bases of the junction left unmatched. Findings and caveats of the study: Sequencing the cDNA could make cells with high TCR expression show up more than they should. Patients' naive, central memory and regulatory TCRB repertoires appeared more alike than those of healthy donors.

Reverse transcription of all isolated RNA meant that expressed TCRB transcripts were sequenced. Here immunoSEQ multiplex PCR was the method, and the copy in TCRdb shows in-frame clones only, minus some. Here the sample spans about 110,000 clones, almost 40% being singletons. Purity above 95% was achieved in all sorted populations. The chain is built from TRBV18 and TRBJ2-1; 10 nucleotides line up with TRBD2. The sequenced sample was stem cell memory CD4+ T cells from blood. The receptor's source is a woman younger than 35 in good health. The CDR3 spells CASSPPLAGYNEQFF. The DNA of the CDR3 is TGTGCCAGCTCACCACCACTAGCGGGATACAATGAGCAGTTCTTC. The variable domain in full, completed from reference TRBV18 and TRBJ2-1, reads NAGVMQNPRHLVRRRGQEARLRCSPMKGHSHVYWYRQLPEEGLKFMVYLQKENIIDESGMPKERFSAEFPKEGPSILRIQQVVRGDSAAYFCASSPPLAGYNEQFFGPGTRLTVL.